Below, one T cell receptor (beta chain) is given with its context. Trimming removed 5 bases at V and 7 bases at J, with 15 bases between. This CDR3 comprises 14 residues. Germline-derived CDR1 and CDR2 are SGHTA and FQGNSA. This record belongs to a study of cytotoxic CD8 clonotypes in ibrutinib-treated CLL. TCRdb's copy holds only in-frame clones and misses some; the assay was immunoSEQ multiplex PCR. The sample carries tens of thousands of clones, approximately 71% recorded once. This TCR was recovered from a human donor with chronic lymphocytic leukemia. The input for sequencing was PBMCs, taken after 12 months of ibrutinib treatment. The genes are TRBV7-2 and TRBJ2-1; D is perhaps TRBD1 or TRBD2 (5 bases each). The CDR3 is CASSPLVWGNEQFF. The CDR3 DNA reads TGTGCCAGCAGCCCACTCGTTTGGGGGAATGAGCAGTTCTTC.